This T cell receptor beta chain emerged from a study of T cell clones after liver transplantation. Study background: Three of eight recipients were HCV-positive; others had non-autoimmune, non-viral indications. Draws occurred before transplant, before withdrawal, and after complete or failed withdrawal.

About this clone itself: Its antigen is unidentified.

Germline CDR1 and CDR2: SGHRS and YFSETQ. This CDR3 has 15 residues. V lost 4 bases to trimming and J lost 4 bases; unmatched junction nucleotides: 2. Study results and caveats: In most of the 8 subjects, circulating graft-donor-reactive CD4 TCRbeta sequences fell significantly after transplant.

The protocol was immunoSEQ multiplex PCR, while the TCRdb copy is restricted to in-frame clones and leaves out a portion. The table shows under 15,000 clones, with roughly 74% occurring only once. This clonotype was obtained from a human patient who received a liver transplant. Some T cells may be the graft donor's. The chain combines TRBV5-1 with TRBJ2-5; 15 nucleotides align to TRBD2. The material was CD8+ T cells from blood, obtained at the 22-month timepoint. The CDR3 DNA reads TGCGCCAGCAGCCCGGGACTAGCGGGAGGAGAGACCCAGTACTTC. Protein sequence: CASSPGLAGGETQYF.